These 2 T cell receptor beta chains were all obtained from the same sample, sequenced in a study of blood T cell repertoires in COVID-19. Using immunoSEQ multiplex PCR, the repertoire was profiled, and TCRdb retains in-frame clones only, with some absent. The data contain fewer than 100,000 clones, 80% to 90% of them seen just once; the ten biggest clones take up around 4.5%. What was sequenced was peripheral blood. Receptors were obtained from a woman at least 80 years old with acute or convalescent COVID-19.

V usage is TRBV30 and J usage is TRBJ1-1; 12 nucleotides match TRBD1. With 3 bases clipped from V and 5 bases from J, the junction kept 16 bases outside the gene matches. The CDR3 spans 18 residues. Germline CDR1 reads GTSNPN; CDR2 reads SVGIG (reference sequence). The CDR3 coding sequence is TGTGCCTGGAGGGGGATCGGGACAGGGGGCTATTTTGGTACTGAAGCTTTCTTT. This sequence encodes CAWRGIGTGGYFGTEAFF. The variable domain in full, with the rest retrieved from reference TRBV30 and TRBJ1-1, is SQTIHQWPATLVQPVGSPLSLECTVEGTSNPNLYWYRQAAGRGLQLLFYSVGIGQISSEVPQNLSASRPQDRQFILSSKKLLLSDSGFYLCAWRGIGTGGYFGTEAFFGQGTRLTVV.

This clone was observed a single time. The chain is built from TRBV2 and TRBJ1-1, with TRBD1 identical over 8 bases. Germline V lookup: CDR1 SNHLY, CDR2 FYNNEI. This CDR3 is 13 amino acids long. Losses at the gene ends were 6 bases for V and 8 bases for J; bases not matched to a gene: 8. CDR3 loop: CASSRETGGEAFF. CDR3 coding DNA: TGTGCCAGCAGCCGGGAAACAGGGGGGGAAGCTTTCTTT.